A single sample is the source of the 27 T cell receptor beta chains below, sequenced in a study of metastatic and nonmetastatic thyroid tumors. Ahead of thyroid surgery, no patient had received treatment of any kind. TCRdb re-called clones from the PCR reads using MiXCR. The sample has about 37,000 clones; around 27% are singletons. Sequencing input: blood. The receptors come from a male donor with papillary thyroid cancer or a benign thyroid nodule (not recorded which). Some clones in this sample may be carry-over from other donors' samples.

This rearrangement joins TRBV2 to TRBJ1-2, with D hard to call. CDR3 length: 13 amino acids. Germline V gene sequence: CDR1 SNHLY, CDR2 FYNNEI. V lost 8 bases to trimming and J lost 6 bases, with 16 bases between them. This chain's CDR3 is CASGARERHGYTF. For the CDR3, the DNA is TGTGCCAGCGGCGCGCGGGAGAGACATGGCTACACCTTC.

This clone was seen a few times. V is TRBV2 and J is TRBJ1-5, with D unresolved. The CDR3 length is 14 residues. CDR1 is SNHLY and CDR2 is FYNNEI in the germline V gene. Trimming stripped 2 bases from V and 5 bases from J, with 10 bases between. As DNA, the CDR3 is TGTGCCAGCAGTGAATTGAATCGGGATCAGCCCCAGCATTTT. This sequence encodes CASSELNRDQPQHF.

The rearrangement uses TRBV9 and TRBJ2-3; no reliable D call. In germline, CDR1 is SGDLS, CDR2 YYNGEE. There are 16 residues in the CDR3. The V gene lost 0 bases and the J gene lost 6 bases, with 17 bases spanning the gap. CDR3 residues: CASSVDGWKVWDTQYF. CDR3 sequence (DNA): TGTGCCAGCAGCGTAGACGGATGGAAGGTGTGGGATACGCAGTATTTT.

In its sample, this clone was seen a few times. The chain employs TRBV6-1 and TRBJ1-2; D possibly corresponds to TRBD1 (6 bases). The germline gives CDR1 MNHNS, CDR2 SASEGT. The CDR3 contains 14 residues. The V and J ends lost 5 bases and 7 bases respectively, with 17 bases between them. The DNA for the CDR3 is TGTGCCAGCAGTAAGAGACGGACAGAAGGTGGCTACACCTTC. Its protein product is CASSKRRTEGGYTF.

This clone was detected only once. The rearrangement links TRBV11-2 to TRBJ2-1; 14 bases are a match to TRBD2. The junction had 8 bases not matched to a gene; V was cut back by 0 bases and J by 7 bases. The CDR3 totals 18 residues. Germline V gives CDR1 SGHAT, CDR2 FQNNGV. DNA for the CDR3: TGTGCCAGCAGCTTAGAGACAGGGCGGACTAGCGGGAGGAATGAGCAGTTCTTC. Protein: CASSLETGRTSGRNEQFF.

This clone was observed at least ten times. This chain connects TRBV30 to TRBJ2-7; perhaps TRBD2 as D (5 bases). Germline-derived CDR1 and CDR2 are GTSNPN and SVGIG (reference sequence). V lost 1 base and J 4 bases, leaving 14 bases between the germline ends. This CDR3 contains 14 residues. In DNA form, the CDR3 reads TGTGCCTGGAGTGGAGATACCGGGGAATACGAGCAGTACTTC. This translates into CAWSGDTGEYEQYF.

This clone was observed many times. The chain employs TRBV5-4 and TRBJ2-7; 8 bases are a match to TRBD2. The germline CDR1 and CDR2 sequences are SGHNT and YYREEE (reference sequence). J was trimmed by 0 bases and V by 4 bases; bases with no gene match: 9. This CDR3 has 16 amino acids. CDR3 region: CASSPRGGGSSYEQYF. The CDR3 DNA follows: TGTGCCAGCAGCCCCCGGGGGGGGGGGTCCTCCTACGAGCAGTACTTC.

This clone is labeled as medium-sized (0.01 to 0.1%). The chain recombines TRBV28 with TRBJ1-1; D gene ambiguous. The CDR3 runs 11 residues. CDR1 is MDHEN and CDR2 is SYDVKM in the germline V gene. Trimming removed 8 bases at V and 6 bases at J, with 10 bases between. CDR3 loop: CASGFVPEAFF. Here the CDR3 DNA reads TGTGCCAGCGGCTTTGTGCCTGAAGCTTTCTTT.

The chain has TRBV5-1 and TRBJ2-7; D may be TRBD1 or TRBD2 (5 bases each). The CDR3 extends over 15 amino acids. CDR1 SGHRS and CDR2 YFSETQ come from the germline V gene. V lost 0 bases and J lost 2, with 12 bases in between. As DNA, the CDR3 is TGCGCCAGCAGCTTGGCCGCCAGGGAGACCTACGAGCAGTACTTC. Translation gives CASSLAARETYEQYF.

CDR3 loop: CATSTRTGLEGYTF. CDR3 coding DNA: TGTGCCACCAGCACTCGGACAGGGCTTGAGGGCTACACCTTC. The V call is TRBV15, the J call TRBJ1-2; TRBD1 matches 8 bases. The germline V gene has CDR1 LNHNV and CDR2 YYDKDF (reference sequence). Losses at the gene ends were 4 bases for V and 8 bases for J; bases not matched to a gene: 9. The CDR3 has 14 residues.

This clone came up many times. The chain recombines TRBV10-3 with TRBJ2-7; no clear D gene. This CDR3 has 12 residues. The germline V gene encodes CDR1 ENHRY and CDR2 SYGVKD. The V end was cut by 10 bases, the J end by 3 bases, with 13 bases between. CDR3 sequence: CATRTDLYEQYF. Here the CDR3 DNA reads TGTGCCACCCGGACGGATCTCTACGAGCAGTACTTC.

The CDR3 DNA reads TGTGCCACCAGCAGAGATGAGGGGTGGTGCTCTGGGGCCAACGTCCTGACTTTC. Protein: CATSRDEGWCSGANVLTF. This chain links TRBV15 with TRBJ2-6, with D perhaps being TRBD1 or TRBD2 (5 bases each). V dropped 0 bases and J dropped 0 bases, with 12 bases sitting between them. This CDR3 comprises 18 residues. CDR1 LNHNV and CDR2 YYDKDF come from the germline V gene (reference sequence).

This clone was found a few times. The rearrangement joins TRBV7-2 to TRBJ2-2; 12 positions match TRBD2. Per the germline V gene, CDR1 is SGHTA and CDR2 is FQGNSA. V was pared by 4 bases and J by 5 bases, with 2 bases of the junction left unmatched. The CDR3 contains 15 residues. The CDR3 region is CASSWGLAGTGELFF. The CDR3 region has the DNA TGTGCCAGCAGCTGGGGACTAGCGGGTACCGGGGAGCTGTTTTTT. Looking up the rest from reference TRBV7-2 and TRBJ2-2 gives the full variable domain: GAGVSQSPSNKVTEKGKDVELRCDPISGHTALYWYRQSLGQGLEFLIYFQGNSAPDKSGLPSDRFSAERTGGSVSTLTIQRTQQEDSAVYLCASSWGLAGTGELFFGEGSRLTVL.

This clone was counted at least ten times. The chain uses TRBV24-1 and TRBJ2-1; a weak D match, TRBD2 (5 bases). Trimming pared 8 bases from V and 5 bases from J, leaving 15 bases between. CDR3 length equals 14 residues. The V gene's germline CDR1 is KGHDR and CDR2 SFDVKD. CDR3 sequence (DNA): TGTGCCACCAAGGAGGCAGGCGACCACAATGAGCAGTTCTTC. It codes for CATKEAGDHNEQFF.

This clone is termed medium-sized (0.01 to 0.1%). V usage is TRBV20-1 and J usage is TRBJ2-2; D call uncertain. V was pared by 0 bases and J by 0 bases, with 11 bases between. Germline lookup yields CDR1 DFQATT and CDR2 SNEGSKA (reference sequence). There are 16 residues in the CDR3. The CDR3 loop reads CSARDPELPNTGELFF. The CDR3, as DNA: TGCAGTGCTAGAGATCCTGAACTCCCGAACACCGGGGAGCTGTTTTTT.

The V gene is TRBV20-1, the J gene TRBJ1-4; D is perhaps TRBD1 (5 bases). V was cut by 3 bases and J by 8 bases, with 16 bases left in between. Per the germline V gene, CDR1 is DFQATT and CDR2 is SNEGSKA (reference sequence). The CDR3 extends over 14 amino acids. CDR3 nucleotides: TGCAGTGCTAGTAAACAGGCTGGTGAAGAAAAACTGTTTTTT. It encodes CSASKQAGEEKLFF.

This clone was observed at least ten times. The chain joins TRBV11-1 to TRBJ2-2, with D perhaps given as TRBD1 or TRBD2 (5 bases each). This CDR3 comprises 18 residues. The V gene lost 4 bases and the J gene lost 1 base, with 19 bases spanning the gap. Germline CDR1 reads SGHAT; CDR2 reads FQDESV (reference sequence). The CDR3 region has the DNA TGTGCCAGCAGCTCACCCCGGGACCTCTTTATGAACACCGGGGAGCTGTTTTTT. Its protein product is CASSSPRDLFMNTGELFF.

This clone was recorded many times. This chain uses TRBV19 with TRBJ1-1, with 7 bases matching TRBD1. The CDR3 consists of 16 residues. J gave up 4 bases and V 5 bases, and 13 bases lay outside the gene matches. From germline, CDR1 is LNHDA and CDR2 SQIVND (reference sequence). As DNA, the CDR3 is TGTGCCAGTAGTGCAAGGGGGCGGGGGCCGGTCACTGAAGCTTTCTTT. Translation: CASSARGRGPVTEAFF.

Concerning this clone itself: One junction end disagrees with the germline gene, perhaps due to a read error. The genes are TRBV11-3 and TRBJ2-7; D possibly uses TRBD1 or TRBD2 (5 bases each). The germline V gene has CDR1 SGHNT and CDR2 YENEEA. The CDR3 length is 16 residues. The CDR3: CANSPSAGSGLYEQYF. DNA of the CDR3: TGTGCCAACAGCCCTTCCGCGGGTTCGGGGCTCTACGAGCAGTACTTC.

This clone appeared many times. Other DNA sequences from this sample encode an identical CDR3 as well. The chain couples TRBV4-1 to TRBJ1-1; the D is unclear. Per the germline V gene, CDR1 is MGHRA and CDR2 is YSYEKL. V was cut by 4 bases and J by 0 bases, with 6 bases left in between. The CDR3 extends over 13 amino acids. CDR3 nucleotides: TGCGCCAGCAGCCTTGGACTGAACACTGAAGCTTTCTTT. Its protein product is CASSLGLNTEAFF.

In its sample, this clone was seen many times. CDR3 residues: CASSVVPDRDQFF. The CDR3 bases are TGTGCCAGCAGCGTAGTTCCGGACAGGGACCAGTTCTTC. The chain combines TRBV9 with TRBJ2-1; 8 positions match TRBD1. This CDR3 contains 13 residues. V lost 0 bases, J lost 13 bases, and 6 bases stayed unmatched. The germline gives CDR1 SGDLS, CDR2 YYNGEE.

V is TRBV20-1 and J is TRBJ1-5; D uncertain. From germline, CDR1 is DFQATT and CDR2 SNEGSKA (reference sequence). V dropped 1 base and J dropped 4 bases, with 8 bases sitting between them. This CDR3 is 13 amino acids long. The DNA of the CDR3 is TGCAGTGCTAGAGTCTGGAGGAATCAGCCCCAGCATTTT. As protein: CSARVWRNQPQHF.

At least ten counts were recorded for this clone. The chain couples TRBV20-1 to TRBJ2-4, with 10 bases lining up with TRBD2. Germline-derived CDR1 and CDR2 are DFQATT and SNEGSKA (reference sequence). Trimming cost V 6 bases and J 7 bases; bases outside gene matches: 9. This CDR3 has 14 amino acids. CDR3 amino acids: CSAKHTSGTNIQYF. Here the CDR3 DNA reads TGCAGTGCCAAGCATACTAGCGGGACTAACATTCAGTACTTC.

Many counts were recorded for this clone. The rearrangement joins TRBV10-2 to TRBJ2-7, with 14 bases fitting TRBD2. V trimming: 5 bases; J trimming: 1 base; junction bases outside the gene matches: 10. The CDR3 length is 18 residues. Germline CDR1 reads WSHSY; CDR2 reads SAAADI. The CDR3 DNA reads as TGCGCCAGCAGTACGGCTGGGACTAGCGGGAGATTGTCCTACGAGCAGTACTTC. Its protein is CASSTAGTSGRLSYEQYF.

This clone is categorized as medium-sized. The rearrangement links TRBV20-1 to TRBJ1-2; tentatively, D is TRBD1 (5 bases). Germline-derived CDR1 and CDR2 are DFQATT and SNEGSKA (reference sequence). The CDR3 loop spans 17 amino acids. Trimming removed 0 bases from V and 4 bases from J, with 21 bases in between. CDR3 region: CSARERGFYGGIYGYTF. CDR3 bases: TGCAGTGCTAGAGAGAGAGGGTTTTACGGGGGAATCTATGGCTACACCTTC.

In this sample, this clone turned up many times. The chain's CDR3 is CAWSADRGGKLFF. The DNA of the CDR3 is TGTGCCTGGAGCGCGGACAGGGGAGGGAAACTGTTTTTT. V is TRBV30 and J is TRBJ1-4; 9 nucleotides align to TRBD1. This CDR3 comprises 13 residues. The J segment lost 11 bases and the V segment lost 3 bases, leaving 7 bases of the junction unmatched. Germline values: CDR1 GTSNPN, CDR2 SVGIG (reference sequence).

This clone was seen repeatedly, ten times or more. V gene TRBV9 combines with J gene TRBJ2-5; no firm D call. Deletions cut 0 bases from V and 3 bases from J, with 9 bases between. This CDR3 region has 14 residues. Germline loops: CDR1 SGDLS, CDR2 YYNGEE. The CDR3 reads CASSVGPVEETQYF. The CDR3 coding sequence is TGTGCCAGCAGCGTAGGGCCCGTAGAAGAGACCCAGTACTTC.